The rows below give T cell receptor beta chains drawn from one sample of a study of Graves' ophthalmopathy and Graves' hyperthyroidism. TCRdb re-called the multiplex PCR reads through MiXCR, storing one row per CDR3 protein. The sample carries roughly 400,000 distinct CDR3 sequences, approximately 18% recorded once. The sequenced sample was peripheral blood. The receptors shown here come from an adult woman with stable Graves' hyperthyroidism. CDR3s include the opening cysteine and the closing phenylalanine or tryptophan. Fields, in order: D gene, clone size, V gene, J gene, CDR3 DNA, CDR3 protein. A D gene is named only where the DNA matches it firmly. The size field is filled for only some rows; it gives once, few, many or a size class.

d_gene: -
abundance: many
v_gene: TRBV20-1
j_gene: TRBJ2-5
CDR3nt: TGCAGTGCACCTAAGCCCCGGGAAGACCAAGAGACCCAGTACTTC
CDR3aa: CSAPKPREDQETQYF

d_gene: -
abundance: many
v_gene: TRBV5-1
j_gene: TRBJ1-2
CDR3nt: TGCGCCAGCAGCCCATATACAGGTTCCTATGGCTACACCTTC
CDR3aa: CASSPYTGSYGYTF

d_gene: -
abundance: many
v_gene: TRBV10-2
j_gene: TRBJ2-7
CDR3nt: TGCGCCAGCACTGGCGACGGTGCATTCTACGAGCAGTACTTC
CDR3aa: CASTGDGAFYEQYF

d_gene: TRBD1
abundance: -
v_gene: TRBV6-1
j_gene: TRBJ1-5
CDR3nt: TGTGCCAGCCAATGGACAGGGGATAGCAATCAGCCCCAGCATTTT
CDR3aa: CASQWTGDSNQPQHF

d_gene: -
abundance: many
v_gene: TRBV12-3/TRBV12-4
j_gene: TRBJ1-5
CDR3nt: TGTGCCCGGAGCGGCAGACAGCCCCAGCATTTT
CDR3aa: CARSGRQPQHF

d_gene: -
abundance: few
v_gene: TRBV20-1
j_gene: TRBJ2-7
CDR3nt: TGCAGTGCTAGGGGACTCGAAAAAACCTACGAGCAGTACTTC
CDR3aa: CSARGLEKTYEQYF

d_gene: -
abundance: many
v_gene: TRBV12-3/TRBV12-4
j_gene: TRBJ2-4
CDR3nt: TGTGCCAGCAGTTTATTAGGGACAAAAAACATTAAGTACTTC
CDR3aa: CASSLLGTKNIKYF

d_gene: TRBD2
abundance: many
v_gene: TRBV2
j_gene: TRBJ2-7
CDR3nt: TGTGCCAGCAGTTGGACTAGCGGAGCCTACGAGCAGTACTTC
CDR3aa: CASSWTSGAYEQYF

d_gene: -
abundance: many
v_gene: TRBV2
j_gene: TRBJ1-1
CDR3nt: TGTGCCAGCAGTGAAAGTAGTTACAGACCTAACACTGAAGCTTTCTTT
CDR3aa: CASSESSYRPNTEAFF

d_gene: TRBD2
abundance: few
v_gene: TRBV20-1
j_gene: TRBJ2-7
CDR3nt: TGCAGTGCGAGGGGTGTTGATGCGGGACTAGCGGGTTACGAGCAGTACTTC
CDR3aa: CSARGVDAGLAGYEQYF

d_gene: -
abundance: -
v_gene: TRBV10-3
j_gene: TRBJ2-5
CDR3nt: TGTGCCATCAGTGAGTCCCCGGTGGCGGAAGAGACCCAGTACTTC
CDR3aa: CAISESPVAEETQYF

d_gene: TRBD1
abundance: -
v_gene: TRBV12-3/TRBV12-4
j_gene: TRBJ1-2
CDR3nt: TGTGCCAGCAGTTTAGTGGTGACAGGGATCTATGGCTACACCTTC
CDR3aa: CASSLVVTGIYGYTF

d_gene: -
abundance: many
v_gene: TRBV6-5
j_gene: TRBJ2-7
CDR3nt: TGTGCCAGCAGTTCCCCAGGGCAGACCATCTACGAGCAGTACTTC
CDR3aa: CASSSPGQTIYEQYF

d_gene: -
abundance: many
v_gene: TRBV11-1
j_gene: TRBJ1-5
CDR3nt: TGTGCCAGCAGCCCCGGGAGGGGAATTTATCCTCATCAGCCCCAGCATTTT
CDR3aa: CASSPGRGIYPHQPQHF

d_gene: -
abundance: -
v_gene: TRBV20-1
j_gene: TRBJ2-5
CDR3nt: TGCAGTGCTGCTGCGGGACCCCGATCAGCCCAGTACTTC
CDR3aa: CSAAAGPRSAQYF

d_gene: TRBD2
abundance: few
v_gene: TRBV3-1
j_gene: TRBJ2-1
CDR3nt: TGTGCCAGCAGCCAAGTAGCGGGAGGCCCTAGCTCCTACAATGAGCAGTTCTTC
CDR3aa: CASSQVAGGPSSYNEQFF

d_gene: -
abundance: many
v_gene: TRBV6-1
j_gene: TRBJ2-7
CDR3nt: TGTGCCAGCAGTAATGGCGGGGACGAGCAGTACTTC
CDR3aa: CASSNGGDEQYF

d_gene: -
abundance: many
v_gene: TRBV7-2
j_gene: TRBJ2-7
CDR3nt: TGTGCCAGCAGCTTAGAATCGGGCGGGCCCGAGCAGTACTTC
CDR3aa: CASSLESGGPEQYF

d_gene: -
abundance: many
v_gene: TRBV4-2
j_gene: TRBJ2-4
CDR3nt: TGTGCCAGCAGCCAAGAAGCGGGTGGTGGGGGCATTAAGTACTTC
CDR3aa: CASSQEAGGGGIKYF

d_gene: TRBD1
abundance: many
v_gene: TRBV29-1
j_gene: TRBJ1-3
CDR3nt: TGCAGCGTAGACCTCAGGGGGAATGGAAACACCATATATTTT
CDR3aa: CSVDLRGNGNTIYF

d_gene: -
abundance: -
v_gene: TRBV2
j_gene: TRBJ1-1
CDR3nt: TGTGCCAGCCGTCGGGGTCTCTCGAACACTGAAGCTTTCTTT
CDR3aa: CASRRGLSNTEAFF

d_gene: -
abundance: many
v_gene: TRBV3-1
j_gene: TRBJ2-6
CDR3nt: TGTGCCAGCAGCCACCATGGCAGAGCCTCGGCAGGGGCCAACGTCCTGACTTTC
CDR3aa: CASSHHGRASAGANVLTF

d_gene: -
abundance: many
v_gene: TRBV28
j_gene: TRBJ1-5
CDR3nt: TGTGCCAGCAGTTTAATCGAGGGGGTAGTGAGCAATCAGCCCCAGCATTTT
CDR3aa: CASSLIEGVVSNQPQHF

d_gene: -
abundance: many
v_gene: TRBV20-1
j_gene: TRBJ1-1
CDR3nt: TGCAGTGCTAGAGAACACGGGAACACTGAAGCTTTCTTT
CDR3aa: CSAREHGNTEAFF

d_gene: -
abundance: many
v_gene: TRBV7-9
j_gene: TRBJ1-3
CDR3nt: TGTGCCAGCAGCAAATCTACTGGAAACACCATATATTTT
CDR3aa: CASSKSTGNTIYF

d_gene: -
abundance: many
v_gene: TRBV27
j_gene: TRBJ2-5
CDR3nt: TGTGCCAGCAGTTTAGAGCCGGGACAACCGGGACTAACGGTAAAAGAGACCCAGTACTTC
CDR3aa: CASSLEPGQPGLTVKETQYF

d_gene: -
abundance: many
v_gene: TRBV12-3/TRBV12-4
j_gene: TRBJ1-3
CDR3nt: TGTGCCAGCAGTTCCAGGGAGGCAAGAAACACCATATATTTT
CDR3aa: CASSSREARNTIYF

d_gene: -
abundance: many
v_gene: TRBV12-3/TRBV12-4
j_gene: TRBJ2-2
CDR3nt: TGTGCCAGCAGTTTCGGCGGTGCCGGGGAGCTGTTTTTT
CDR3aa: CASSFGGAGELFF

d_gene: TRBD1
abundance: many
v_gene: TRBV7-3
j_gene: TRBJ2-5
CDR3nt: TGTGCCAGCAGCCAACAGGGGCAGGAAGAGACCCAGTACTTC
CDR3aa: CASSQQGQEETQYF

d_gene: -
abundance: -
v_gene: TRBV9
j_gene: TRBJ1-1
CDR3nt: TGTGCCAGCAGCGCTCAACAGGGAACATACATGAACACTGAAGCTTTCTTT
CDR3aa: CASSAQQGTYMNTEAFF

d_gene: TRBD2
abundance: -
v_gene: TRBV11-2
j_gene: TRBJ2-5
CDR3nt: TGTGCCAGCAGCTTAGACGGACTTAAGGGACTAGCGGGAGAAGAGACCCAGTACTTC
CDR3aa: CASSLDGLKGLAGEETQYF

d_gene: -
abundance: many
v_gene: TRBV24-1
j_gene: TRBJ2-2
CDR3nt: TGTGCCACCAGTGATTCCTCCACCGGGGAGCTGTTTTTT
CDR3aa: CATSDSSTGELFF

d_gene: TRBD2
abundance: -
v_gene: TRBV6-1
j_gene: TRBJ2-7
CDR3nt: TGTGCCAGCAGTGAAGCGCTTCCGAGACTAGCGGGGGCCTACGAGCAGTACTTC
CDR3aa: CASSEALPRLAGAYEQYF

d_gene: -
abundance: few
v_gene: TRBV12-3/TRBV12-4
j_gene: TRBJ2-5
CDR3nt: TGTGCCAGCAGTTCTATGATGTACCAAGAGTCCCAGTACTTC
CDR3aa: CASSSMMYQESQYF

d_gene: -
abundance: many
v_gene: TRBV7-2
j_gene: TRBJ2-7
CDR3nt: TGTGCCAGCAGCTTACCCGAGCAGTACTTC
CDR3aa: CASSLPEQYF

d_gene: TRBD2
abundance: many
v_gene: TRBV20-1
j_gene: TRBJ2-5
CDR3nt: TGCAGCGCGACTAGCGGGGAATACCAAGAGACCCAGTACTTC
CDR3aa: CSATSGEYQETQYF

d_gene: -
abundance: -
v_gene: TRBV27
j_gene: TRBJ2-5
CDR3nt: TGTGCCAGCAGTTTATCCCCCTTCACGGCCCAGTACTTC
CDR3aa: CASSLSPFTAQYF

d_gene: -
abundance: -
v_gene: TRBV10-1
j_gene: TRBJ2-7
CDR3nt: TGCGCCAGCAGTGATGGGGGCGCCTACGAGCAGTACTTC
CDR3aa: CASSDGGAYEQYF

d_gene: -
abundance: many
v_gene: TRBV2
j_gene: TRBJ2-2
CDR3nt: TGTGCCAGCAGTGAGGACACCCGTAGGAGCACCGGGGAGCTGTTTTTT
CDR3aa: CASSEDTRRSTGELFF

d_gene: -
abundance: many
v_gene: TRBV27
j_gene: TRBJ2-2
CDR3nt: TGTGCCAGCAGTTTGTTCAGTCGGGATTGGGGCGACGGGGAGCTGTTTTTT
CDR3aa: CASSLFSRDWGDGELFF

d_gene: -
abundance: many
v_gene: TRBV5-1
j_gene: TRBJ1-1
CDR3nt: TGCGCCAGCAGCTTGTCAGAGAACACTGAAGCTTTCTTT
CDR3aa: CASSLSENTEAFF

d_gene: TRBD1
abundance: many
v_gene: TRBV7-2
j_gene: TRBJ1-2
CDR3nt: TGTGCCAGCAACCCCAACAAAGACAGGGTTCATGGCTACACCTTC
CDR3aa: CASNPNKDRVHGYTF

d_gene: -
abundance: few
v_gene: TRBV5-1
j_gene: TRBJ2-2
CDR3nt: TGCGCCACCACTTATCCTGGACAGACGAACACCGGGGAGCTGTTTTTT
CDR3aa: CATTYPGQTNTGELFF

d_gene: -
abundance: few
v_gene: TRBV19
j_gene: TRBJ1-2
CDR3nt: TGTGCCAGTACCAGCCCCCAAAGATATGGCTACACCTTC
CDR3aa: CASTSPQRYGYTF

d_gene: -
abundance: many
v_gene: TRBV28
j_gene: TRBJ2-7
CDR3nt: TGTGCCAGCAGTTTCCAGGGTAGCGAGCAGTACTTC
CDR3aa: CASSFQGSEQYF

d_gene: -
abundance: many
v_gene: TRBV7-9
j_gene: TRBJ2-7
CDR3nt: TGTGCCAGCAGCTTAGGGTTCGAGCTCGAAGAGCAGTACTTC
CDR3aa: CASSLGFELEEQYF

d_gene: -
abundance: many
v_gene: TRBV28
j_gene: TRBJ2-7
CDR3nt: TGTGCCAGCAGTTTAACCGGGACTCCCTCCGCCTACGAGCAGTACTTC
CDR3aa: CASSLTGTPSAYEQYF

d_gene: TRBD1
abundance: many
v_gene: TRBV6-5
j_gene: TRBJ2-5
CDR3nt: TGTGCCAGCAGTTACCGAACAGGGGGTATGAGAGAGACCCAGTACTTC
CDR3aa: CASSYRTGGMRETQYF